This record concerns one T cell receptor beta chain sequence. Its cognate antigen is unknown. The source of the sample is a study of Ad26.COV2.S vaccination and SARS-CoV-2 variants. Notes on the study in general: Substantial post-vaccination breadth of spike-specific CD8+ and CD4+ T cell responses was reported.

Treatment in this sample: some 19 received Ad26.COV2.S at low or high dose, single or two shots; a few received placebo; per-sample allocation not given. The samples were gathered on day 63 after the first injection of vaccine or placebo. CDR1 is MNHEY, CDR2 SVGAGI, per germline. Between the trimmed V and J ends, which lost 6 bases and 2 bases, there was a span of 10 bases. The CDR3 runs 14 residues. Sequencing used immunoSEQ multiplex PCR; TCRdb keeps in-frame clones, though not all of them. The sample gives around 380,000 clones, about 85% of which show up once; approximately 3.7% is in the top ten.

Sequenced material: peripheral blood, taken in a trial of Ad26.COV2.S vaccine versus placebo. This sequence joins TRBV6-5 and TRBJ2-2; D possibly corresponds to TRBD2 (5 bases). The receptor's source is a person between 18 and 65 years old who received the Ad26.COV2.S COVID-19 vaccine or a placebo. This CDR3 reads CASRPGINTGELFF. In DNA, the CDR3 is TGTGCCAGCAGACCGGGGATAAACACCGGGGAGCTGTTTTTT.